This T cell receptor (beta chain) came from a study of cytomegalovirus exposure and HLA in healthy donors. V lost 0 bases to trimming and J lost 0 bases, with 7 bases between them. This CDR3 comprises 15 residues. Germline V gene sequence: CDR1 SGDLS, CDR2 YYNGEE. Details on this clone: Other DNA sequences of this sample code for an identical CDR3.

PCR involved 60 Vbeta and 13 Jbeta primers. Only in-frame clones appear in the TCRdb table, and some are missing; sequencing was by immunoSEQ multiplex PCR. The table lists 160,000 or so clones, approximately 82% of them singletons, with around 1.4% in the top ten. The sequence derives from a male donor in good health and CMV-seronegative. The sequenced sample was PBMCs. This sequence joins TRBV9 and TRBJ2-1, with a weak D call TRBD1 (6 bases). DNA of the CDR3: TGTGCCAGCAGCGTAGAGGACAGCTCCTACAATGAGCAGTTCTTC. Protein: CASSVEDSSYNEQFF.